This T cell receptor beta chain was captured in a study of post-analysis software for immune sequencing data. The CDR3 has 14 residues. CDR1 SQVTM and CDR2 ANQGSEA come from the germline V gene. The germline V and J ends were trimmed by 4 bases and 0 bases, with 10 bases remaining between them. TCR beta libraries were prepared from cDNA with unique molecular identifiers. Each CDR3 protein gets one entry after TCRdb re-called the PCR reads with MiXCR. Here the sample spans hundreds of thousands of distinct CDR3 sequences, roughly 30% being singletons. Whole-study results and caveats: Compared with controls, patients showed significantly lower normalized Chao1 diversity. Five or six TRBV segments, TRBV5-6, TRBV5-1 and TRBV20-1 among them, were found more frequent in patients than controls.

Only a few counts were recorded for this clonotype. The antigen remains unidentified. The receptor was derived from a girl aged 10 to 17 with multiple sclerosis. Sequencing was performed on blood. J is TRBJ2-1 and V is TRBV29-1, with a weak D call TRBD2 (6 bases). This CDR3 reads CSVGSGSSYNEQFF. DNA of the CDR3: TGCAGCGTTGGTTCCGGGAGCTCCTACAATGAGCAGTTCTTC.